This T cell receptor (beta chain) was sequenced in a study of blood T cell repertoires in COVID-19. Overall study context: The samples span acute and convalescent COVID-19 from the United States, Italy and Spain. In each case, the material was cDNA or gDNA derived from T cells, B-cell-depleted T cells, or PBMCs.

The CDR3 covers 15 residues. Trimming took off 4 bases at V and 0 bases at J, with 13 bases between the two ends. Germline V gene lookup returns CDR1 SGHRS and CDR2 YFSETQ. The assay was immunoSEQ multiplex PCR, and TCRdb's table has in-frame clones only and misses some. The data contain about 120,000 clones, approximately 85% of them singletons. This receptor was taken from a human donor in a cohort sampled during active COVID-19. Material for sequencing was peripheral blood. This chain uses TRBV5-1 with TRBJ1-1, with D perhaps TRBD1 (6 bases). In DNA form, the CDR3 reads TGCGCCAGCAGCCGCATGGACAGCCTGAACACTGAAGCTTTCTTT. Protein sequence: CASSRMDSLNTEAFF.